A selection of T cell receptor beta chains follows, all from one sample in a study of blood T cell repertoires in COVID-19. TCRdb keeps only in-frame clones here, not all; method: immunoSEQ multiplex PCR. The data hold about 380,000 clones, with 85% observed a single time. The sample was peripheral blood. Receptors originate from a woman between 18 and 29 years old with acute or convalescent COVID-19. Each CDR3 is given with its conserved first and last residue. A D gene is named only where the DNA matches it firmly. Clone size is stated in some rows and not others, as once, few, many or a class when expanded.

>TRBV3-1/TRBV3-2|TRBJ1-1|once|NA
CASHNRGVDTEAFF
TGTGCCAGCCACAACCGCGGGGTCGACACTGAAGCTTTCTTT
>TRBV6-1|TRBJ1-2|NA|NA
CASSDFRGWEYGYTF
TGTGCCAGCAGTGATTTCAGGGGTTGGGAGTATGGCTACACCTTC
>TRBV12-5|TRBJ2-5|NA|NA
CASGLRETQYF
TGTGCTAGTGGTTTGCGAGAGACCCAGTACTTC
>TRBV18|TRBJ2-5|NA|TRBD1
CASSPVAGTVKETQYF
TGTGCCAGCTCACCAGTAGCCGGGACAGTAAAAGAGACCCAGTACTTC
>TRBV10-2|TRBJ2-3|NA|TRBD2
CASSQVNSGSTDTQYF
TGCGCCAGCAGTCAGGTTAATAGCGGGAGCACAGATACGCAGTATTTT
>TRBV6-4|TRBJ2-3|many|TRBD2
CASSEGLAGDTQYF
TGTGCCAGCAGTGAGGGACTAGCGGGAGATACGCAGTATTTT
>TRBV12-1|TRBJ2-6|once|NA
CASSFRRGQAVSGANVLTF
TGTGCCAGCAGCTTTAGGAGGGGACAGGCTGTATCTGGGGCCAACGTCCTGACTTTC
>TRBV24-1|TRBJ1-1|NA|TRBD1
CATSDRDSPGLEAFF
TGTGCCACCAGTGATAGGGACAGTCCAGGCCTTGAAGCTTTCTTT
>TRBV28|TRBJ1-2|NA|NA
CASSFLGQGNGYTF
TGTGCCAGCAGTTTCCTCGGGCAGGGTAATGGCTACACCTTC
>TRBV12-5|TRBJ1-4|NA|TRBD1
CASGPGQGYEKLFF
TGTGCTAGTGGACCGGGACAGGGGTATGAAAAACTGTTTTTT
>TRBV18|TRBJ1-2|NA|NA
CASSPVATNPDGYTF
TGTGCCAGCTCACCTGTCGCGACTAACCCGGATGGCTACACCTTC
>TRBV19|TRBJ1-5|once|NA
CASSIPLTGSGNQPQHF
TGTGCCAGTAGTATCCCACTAACGGGCTCGGGAAATCAGCCCCAGCATTTT
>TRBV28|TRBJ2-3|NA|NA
CASSSPAGAGINTQYF
TGTGCCAGCAGTTCTCCAGCAGGGGCTGGTATCAATACGCAGTATTTT
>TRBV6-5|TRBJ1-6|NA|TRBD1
CASSYTGQRNSPLHF
TGTGCCAGCAGTTACACGGGACAGCGCAATTCACCCCTCCACTTT
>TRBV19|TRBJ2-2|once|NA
CASSPPSKAETGELFF
TGTGCCAGTAGCCCCCCAAGTAAAGCGGAGACCGGGGAGCTGTTTTTT
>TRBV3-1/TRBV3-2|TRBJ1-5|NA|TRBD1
CASSRPQGALRKPQHF
TGTGCCAGCAGCCGGCCACAGGGGGCATTGAGGAAGCCCCAGCATTTT
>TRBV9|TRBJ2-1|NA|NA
CASSASGSSYNEQFF
TGTGCCAGCAGCGCCAGCGGTAGCTCCTACAATGAGCAGTTCTTC
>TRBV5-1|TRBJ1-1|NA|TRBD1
CASRLGQGGTEAFF
TGCGCCAGCAGACTAGGACAGGGCGGCACTGAAGCTTTCTTT
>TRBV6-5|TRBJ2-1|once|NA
CASRPRQVLYNEQFF
TGTGCCAGCAGGCCTAGACAGGTACTCTACAATGAGCAGTTCTTC
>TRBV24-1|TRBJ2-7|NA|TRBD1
CATSDLRTGDEQYF
TGTGCCACCAGTGATCTCCGGACAGGAGACGAGCAGTACTTC
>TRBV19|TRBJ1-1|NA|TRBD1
CASIGQGNTEAFF
TGTGCCAGTATAGGACAGGGGAACACTGAAGCTTTCTTT
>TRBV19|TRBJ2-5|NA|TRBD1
CATRQGHETQYF
TGTGCCACCCGACAGGGGCACGAGACCCAGTACTTC
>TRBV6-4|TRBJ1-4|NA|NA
CAIPAAGREKLFF
TGTGCCATTCCCGCGGCAGGGAGGGAAAAACTGTTTTTT
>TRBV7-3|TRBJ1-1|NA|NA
CASSLQGGNTEAFF
TGTGCCAGCAGCTTACAGGGAGGGAACACTGAAGCTTTCTTT
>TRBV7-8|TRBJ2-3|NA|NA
CASSQDGTSTDTQYF
TGTGCCAGCAGCCAGGACGGGACTAGCACAGATACGCAGTATTTT
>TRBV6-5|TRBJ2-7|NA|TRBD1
CATRQGSGEQYF
TGTGCCACTAGACAGGGTTCTGGGGAGCAGTACTTC
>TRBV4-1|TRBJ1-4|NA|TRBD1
CASSQAGTGGEKLFF
TGCGCCAGCAGCCAAGCCGGGACAGGAGGTGAAAAACTGTTTTTT
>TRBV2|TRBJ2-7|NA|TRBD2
CASSASGVWGEQYF
TGTGCCAGCAGCGCTAGCGGAGTCTGGGGCGAGCAGTACTTC
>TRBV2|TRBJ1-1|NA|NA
CAGRGGRNTEAFF
TGTGCCGGCCGGGGGGGAAGGAACACTGAAGCTTTCTTT
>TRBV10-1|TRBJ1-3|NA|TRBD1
CASSSRTGDGNTIYF
TGCGCCAGCAGTAGTAGGACAGGAGACGGAAACACCATATATTTT
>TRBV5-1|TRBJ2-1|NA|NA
CASSSYSGEQFF
TGCGCCAGCAGCTCGTATAGCGGCGAGCAGTTCTTC
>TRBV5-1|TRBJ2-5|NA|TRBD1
CASSRDSEETQYF
TGCGCCAGCAGCCGGGACAGCGAAGAGACCCAGTACTTC
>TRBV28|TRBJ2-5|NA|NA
CASSFGETQYF
TGTGCCAGCAGTTTCGGGGAGACCCAGTACTTC
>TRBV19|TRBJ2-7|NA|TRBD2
CASSHRLALSSYEQYF
TGTGCCAGTAGTCACCGACTAGCGCTAAGCTCCTACGAGCAGTACTTC
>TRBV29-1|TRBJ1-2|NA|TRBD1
CSVDDTGQANGYTF
TGCAGCGTCGACGACACGGGACAGGCTAATGGCTACACCTTC
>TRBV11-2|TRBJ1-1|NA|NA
CASSLDRLGRNTEAFF
TGTGCCAGCAGCTTAGATAGGCTAGGCCGAAACACTGAAGCTTTCTTT
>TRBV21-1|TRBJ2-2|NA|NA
CASSKARGAGELFF
TGTGCCAGCAGCAAAGCAAGGGGCGCCGGGGAGCTGTTTTTT
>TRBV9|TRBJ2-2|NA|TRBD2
CASSELRASGDWGTGELFF
TGTGCCAGCAGCGAGCTTCGGGCTAGCGGGGACTGGGGCACCGGGGAGCTGTTTTTT
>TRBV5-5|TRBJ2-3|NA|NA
CASSSPEGPDTQYF
TGTGCCAGCAGCTCCCCTGAGGGCCCAGATACGCAGTATTTT
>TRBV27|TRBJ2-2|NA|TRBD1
CASSSRQGWTGELFF
TGTGCCAGCAGTTCCAGACAGGGATGGACCGGGGAGCTGTTTTTT
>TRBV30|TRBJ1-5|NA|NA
CAWSPETGYQPQHF
TGTGCCTGGAGTCCCGAGACGGGGTATCAGCCCCAGCATTTT
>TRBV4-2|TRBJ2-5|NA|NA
CASSQDSAWRGHVETQYF
TGTGCCAGCAGCCAAGATAGCGCTTGGCGGGGTCATGTCGAGACCCAGTACTTC
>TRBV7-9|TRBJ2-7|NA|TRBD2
CASSSQAGDGEQYF
TGTGCCAGCAGCTCCCAAGCGGGAGATGGCGAGCAGTACTTC
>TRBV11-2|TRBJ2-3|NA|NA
CASRLGTSTDTQYF
TGTGCCAGCAGATTAGGGACTAGCACAGATACGCAGTATTTT
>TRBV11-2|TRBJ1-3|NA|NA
CASSSRSLNGNTIYF
TGTGCCAGCAGCTCCCGTTCCTTAAATGGAAACACCATATATTTT
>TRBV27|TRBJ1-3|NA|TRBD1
CASSLTGQGNTIYF
TGTGCCAGCAGTTTGACGGGACAGGGAAACACCATATATTTT
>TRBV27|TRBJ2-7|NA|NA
CASSFAGGAYEQYF
TGTGCCAGCAGTTTCGCAGGAGGGGCCTACGAGCAGTACTTC
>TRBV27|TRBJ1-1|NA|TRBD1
CASSPTGGGPEAFF
TGTGCCAGCAGCCCGACAGGGGGCGGGCCTGAAGCTTTCTTT
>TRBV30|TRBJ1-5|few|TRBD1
CAWGGGQGYQPQHF
TGTGCCTGGGGGGGTGGACAGGGGTACCAGCCCCAGCATTTT
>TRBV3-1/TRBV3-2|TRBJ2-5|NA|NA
CASSAQGQETQYF
TGTGCCAGCAGCGCCCAGGGCCAAGAGACCCAGTACTTC
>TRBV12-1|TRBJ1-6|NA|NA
CASSWWDRGSSYNSPLHF
TGTGCCAGCAGCTGGTGGGACAGGGGTAGCTCCTATAATTCACCCCTCCACTTT
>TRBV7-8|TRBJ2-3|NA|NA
CASRGRLRTDTQYF
TGTGCCAGCAGAGGCAGGCTACGCACAGATACGCAGTATTTT
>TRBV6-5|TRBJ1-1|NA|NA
CASRTEISSPTEAFF
TGTGCCAGCAGAACCGAAATCAGTAGCCCAACTGAAGCTTTCTTT
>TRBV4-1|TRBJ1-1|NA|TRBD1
CASSQGTGEGTEAFF
TGCGCCAGCAGCCAAGGGACAGGGGAGGGAACTGAAGCTTTCTTT
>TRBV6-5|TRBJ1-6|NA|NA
CASSSYGAGNSPLHF
TGTGCCAGCAGTTCTTACGGGGCGGGAAATTCACCCCTCCACTTT